The rows below give T cell receptor beta chains drawn from one sample of a study of OX40 agonist ivuxolimab in advanced cancers. Sequencing was performed with immunoSEQ multiplex PCR; in TCRdb, only in-frame clones are kept and a portion is missing. The sample holds over 45,000 clones; around 79% are singletons and the top ten take roughly 1.2%. Sequences were derived from CD4+ or CD8+ T cells sorted from blood, sampled in a trial of the OX40 agonist ivuxolimab. These TCRs come from an adult with an advanced solid tumor such as melanoma, head and neck, liver or kidney cancer. Both conserved end residues are part of each CDR3. The order of the fields is D gene, J gene, V gene, CDR3 length, clone size, CDR3 protein, CDR3 DNA. The D gene is left open where the match is weak. The size of a clone is reported for some rows only, either as once, few or many, or as a class for expanded clones.

>NA|TRBJ1-2|TRBV10-3|12|few
CAISEPDIGYTF
TGTGCCATCAGTGAGCCCGACATTGGCTACACCTTC
>TRBD2|TRBJ2-1|TRBV7-9|19|NA
CASRMTSGQSGGWYNEQFF
TGTGCCAGCAGGATGACTAGCGGACAAAGCGGGGGATGGTACAATGAGCAGTTCTTC
>TRBD1|TRBJ1-5|TRBV30|15|few
CAWSSTGGSNQPQHF
TGTGCCTGGAGCTCAACAGGGGGTAGCAATCAGCCCCAGCATTTT
>NA|TRBJ2-7|TRBV21-1|16|few
CASSTQPGLRPYEQYF
TGTGCCAGCAGCACCCAACCGGGACTACGACCCTACGAGCAGTACTTC
>TRBD1|TRBJ1-5|TRBV18|16|NA
CASSIGASGGGQPQHF
TGTGCCAGCTCGATTGGCGCGTCAGGGGGCGGCCAGCCCCAGCATTTT
>TRBD1|TRBJ2-7|TRBV28|17|NA
CATQIGQTGISGYEQYF
TGTGCCACCCAGATAGGACAGACAGGGATCAGTGGCTACGAGCAGTACTTC
>NA|TRBJ1-5|TRBV2|15|NA
CASSEVSKGNQPQHF
TGTGCCAGCAGTGAAGTTTCTAAAGGAAATCAGCCCCAGCATTTT
>NA|TRBJ2-7|TRBV7-8|15|NA
CASSLSGQTPSEQYF
TGTGCCAGCAGCTTATCTGGGCAGACGCCTTCCGAGCAGTACTTC
>NA|TRBJ2-5|TRBV6-6|13|NA
CASSWGIQETQYF
TGTGCCAGCAGTTGGGGGATTCAAGAGACCCAGTACTTC
>NA|TRBJ2-4|TRBV6-5|15|NA
CASRRITGAKNIQYF
TGTGCCAGCAGGAGAATCACAGGAGCCAAAAACATTCAGTACTTC
>TRBD1|TRBJ1-5|TRBV11-1|15|NA
CASSFSGGGSQPQHF
TGTGCCAGCAGCTTCTCAGGGGGCGGGAGTCAGCCCCAGCATTTT
>TRBD1|TRBJ2-1|TRBV28|14|NA
CASSLGTGYNEQFF
TGTGCCAGCAGTTTAGGGACAGGCTACAATGAGCAGTTCTTC
>NA|TRBJ2-7|TRBV6-6|12|once
CAVRDLRYEQYF
TGTGCCGTCCGGGATCTCAGGTACGAGCAGTACTTC
>NA|TRBJ2-7|TRBV27|12|once
CASSSTGYEQYF
TGTGCCAGCAGTTCGACCGGCTACGAGCAGTACTTC
>NA|TRBJ2-4|TRBV11-3|18|few
CASSLVYDSLGAKNIQYF
TGTGCCAGCAGCTTAGTGTATGACTCCTTGGGAGCCAAAAACATTCAGTACTTC
>NA|TRBJ2-5|TRBV9|15|NA
CASSPGGSYQETQYF
TGTGCCAGCAGCCCAGGTGGAAGTTACCAAGAGACCCAGTACTTC
>NA|TRBJ2-7|TRBV5-1|11|NA
CASSLENEQYF
TGCGCCAGCAGCTTGGAGAACGAGCAGTACTTC
>NA|TRBJ2-7|TRBV27|16|NA
CASSPVKGVGLYEQYF
TGTGCCAGCAGTCCAGTAAAAGGAGTAGGGCTTTACGAGCAGTACTTC
>TRBD2|TRBJ2-2|TRBV7-2|15|NA
CASSLVRRENGELFF
TGTGCCAGCAGCTTAGTTCGGCGGGAGAACGGGGAGCTGTTTTTT
>TRBD2|TRBJ2-7|TRBV6-1|16|NA
CASSGTSGRFLYEQYF
TGTGCCAGCAGTGGTACTAGCGGGAGGTTCCTATACGAGCAGTACTTC
>TRBD2|TRBJ2-7|TRBV5-1|15|NA
CASSPTGTSPYEQYF
TGCGCCAGCAGCCCGACCGGGACTAGTCCCTACGAGCAGTACTTC
>TRBD1|TRBJ2-5|TRBV7-3|15|NA
CASSSTGGRQETQYF
TGTGCCAGCAGCTCGACAGGGGGCAGGCAAGAGACCCAGTACTTC
>NA|TRBJ1-1|TRBV30|12|once
CAWDRPNTEAFF
TGTGCCTGGGACAGACCTAACACTGAAGCTTTCTTT
>NA|TRBJ2-7|TRBV10-3|13|NA
CAISVGGVYEQYF
TGTGCCATCAGTGTTGGAGGGGTCTACGAGCAGTACTTC
>TRBD1|TRBJ1-5|TRBV28|15|once
CASSRPQGLDQPQHF
TGTGCCAGCAGTAGACCACAGGGGTTGGATCAGCCCCAGCATTTT
>NA|TRBJ1-1|TRBV5-1|13|NA
CASSRRGSIEAFF
TGTGCCAGCAGCCGTCGGGGGAGCATTGAAGCTTTCTTT
>TRBD1|TRBJ2-3|TRBV4-2|16|NA
CASSQGWDSHPDTQYF
TGTGCCAGCAGCCAAGGTTGGGACAGTCATCCAGATACGCAGTATTTT
>TRBD2|TRBJ2-5|TRBV15|17|NA
CATSRDRTSGGQETQYF
TGTGCCACCAGCAGAGATCGCACTAGCGGGGGACAAGAGACCCAGTACTTC
>NA|TRBJ1-1|TRBV14|12|NA
CASSHGTLKAFF
TGTGCCAGCAGCCACGGGACCCTGAAAGCTTTCTTT
>NA|TRBJ2-5|TRBV9|14|NA
CASSVVAGGETQYF
TGTGCCAGCAGCGTAGTGGCTGGCGGGGAGACCCAGTACTTC
>NA|TRBJ1-5|TRBV28|11|NA
CASSSRGPQHF
TGTGCCAGCAGTAGCAGGGGGCCCCAGCATTTT
>TRBD1|TRBJ2-7|TRBV6-5|15|NA
CASSYSVQGVYEQYF
TGTGCCAGCAGTTACTCGGTACAGGGGGTCTACGAGCAGTACTTC
>NA|TRBJ1-2|TRBV4-1|14|few
CASSQGRPNYGYTF
TGCGCCAGCAGCCAAGGACGGCCTAACTATGGCTACACCTTC
>NA|TRBJ2-3|TRBV6-1|13|NA
CASSDPFTDTQYF
TGTGCCAGCAGTGACCCTTTCACAGATACGCAGTATTTT
>TRBD1|TRBJ2-1|TRBV27|17|NA
CASGGQGVMGAYNEQFF
TGTGCCAGCGGGGGACAGGGGGTAATGGGCGCCTACAATGAGCAGTTCTTC
>TRBD1|TRBJ2-7|TRBV29-1|13|NA
CSAGTGVAYEQYF
TGCAGCGCCGGGACAGGGGTCGCCTACGAGCAGTACTTC
>TRBD2|TRBJ2-3|TRBV18|18|NA
CASSPPVAGGPGTDTQYF
TGTGCCAGCTCACCACCGGTAGCGGGAGGGCCCGGGACAGATACGCAGTATTTT
>NA|TRBJ2-7|TRBV4-1|18|NA
CASSQQSLIPPSTYEQYF
TGCGCCAGCAGCCAACAATCCCTTATTCCGCCAAGTACCTACGAGCAGTACTTC
>TRBD2|TRBJ2-1|TRBV11-2|16|NA
CASSSGLAGTYNEQFF
TGTGCCAGCAGCTCGGGACTAGCGGGTACCTACAATGAGCAGTTCTTC
>NA|TRBJ2-1|TRBV6-6|16|few
CASSTGTLATYNEQFF
TGTGCCAGCAGTACTGGGACCCTGGCCACCTACAATGAGCAGTTCTTC
>NA|TRBJ1-1|TRBV7-9|13|NA
CASSLHMNTEAFF
TGTGCCAGCAGCTTACACATGAACACTGAAGCTTTCTTT
>NA|TRBJ2-7|TRBV19|15|NA
CASSPGGGAAGEQYF
TGTGCCAGTAGTCCCGGCGGCGGGGCCGCGGGGGAGCAGTACTTC
>NA|TRBJ1-2|TRBV7-3|15|NA
CASSPSVVPSYGYTF
TGTGCCAGCAGCCCCTCGGTGGTCCCAAGCTATGGCTACACCTTC
>NA|TRBJ1-6|TRBV5-4|15|once
CASSLGALRDSPLHF
TGTGCCAGCAGCTTGGGGGCCCTGAGGGATTCACCCCTCCACTTT
>TRBD2|TRBJ2-1|TRBV7-2|17|NA
CASSSGAGLAGYNEQFF
TGTGCCAGCAGCTCTGGGGCGGGGCTAGCGGGATACAATGAGCAGTTCTTC
>NA|TRBJ2-3|TRBV10-3|16|few
CAISDLLAPSTDTQYF
TGTGCCATCAGTGACCTCCTCGCCCCTAGCACAGATACGCAGTATTTT
>NA|TRBJ1-4|TRBV28|15|NA
CASSGSRIHGEKLFF
TGTGCCAGCAGTGGCAGTAGGATCCATGGGGAAAAACTGTTTTTT
>TRBD1|TRBJ2-7|TRBV6-5|15|NA
CASSYVAGGGYEQYF
TGTGCCAGCAGTTACGTCGCAGGGGGCGGCTACGAGCAGTACTTC
>NA|TRBJ2-1|TRBV13|17|few
CASSLDDFPYSYNEQFF
TGTGCCAGCAGCTTAGATGACTTCCCTTACTCCTACAATGAGCAGTTCTTC
>TRBD1|TRBJ2-1|TRBV5-4|13|NA
CASSSQGVGEQFF
TGTGCCAGCAGCTCCCAGGGGGTAGGTGAGCAGTTCTTC
>TRBD2|TRBJ2-2|TRBV11-3|16|few
CASSPGTSANTGELFF
TGTGCCAGCAGCCCGGGGACTAGCGCGAACACCGGGGAGCTGTTTTTT
>NA|TRBJ1-1|TRBV11-2|13|NA
CASSLGENTEAFF
TGTGCCAGCAGCTTAGGGGAGAACACTGAAGCTTTCTTT
>NA|TRBJ2-5|TRBV5-1|16|few
CASSSRPGQRQETQYF
TGCGCCAGCAGCTCCCGCCCGGGACAACGGCAAGAGACCCAGTACTTC
>NA|TRBJ2-1|TRBV28|16|NA
CASSSPQGASYNEQFF
TGTGCCAGCAGTTCCCCTCAGGGAGCCTCCTACAATGAGCAGTTCTTC
>NA|TRBJ1-1|TRBV19|16|medium-sized
CASSGFEGKGNTEAFF
TGTGCCAGTAGTGGGTTCGAGGGTAAGGGTAACACTGAAGCTTTCTTT
>NA|TRBJ2-3|TRBV7-4|18|NA
CASSSLDGGRTSTDTQYF
TGTGCCAGCAGCTCGCTCGATGGGGGAAGGACTAGCACAGATACGCAGTATTTT
>NA|TRBJ2-1|TRBV15|13|NA
CATSHHSYNEQFF
TGTGCCACCAGCCATCACTCCTACAATGAGCAGTTCTTC
>NA|TRBJ1-5|TRBV7-2|12|NA
CASSIYNQPQHF
TGTGCCAGCAGCATCTATAATCAGCCCCAGCATTTT